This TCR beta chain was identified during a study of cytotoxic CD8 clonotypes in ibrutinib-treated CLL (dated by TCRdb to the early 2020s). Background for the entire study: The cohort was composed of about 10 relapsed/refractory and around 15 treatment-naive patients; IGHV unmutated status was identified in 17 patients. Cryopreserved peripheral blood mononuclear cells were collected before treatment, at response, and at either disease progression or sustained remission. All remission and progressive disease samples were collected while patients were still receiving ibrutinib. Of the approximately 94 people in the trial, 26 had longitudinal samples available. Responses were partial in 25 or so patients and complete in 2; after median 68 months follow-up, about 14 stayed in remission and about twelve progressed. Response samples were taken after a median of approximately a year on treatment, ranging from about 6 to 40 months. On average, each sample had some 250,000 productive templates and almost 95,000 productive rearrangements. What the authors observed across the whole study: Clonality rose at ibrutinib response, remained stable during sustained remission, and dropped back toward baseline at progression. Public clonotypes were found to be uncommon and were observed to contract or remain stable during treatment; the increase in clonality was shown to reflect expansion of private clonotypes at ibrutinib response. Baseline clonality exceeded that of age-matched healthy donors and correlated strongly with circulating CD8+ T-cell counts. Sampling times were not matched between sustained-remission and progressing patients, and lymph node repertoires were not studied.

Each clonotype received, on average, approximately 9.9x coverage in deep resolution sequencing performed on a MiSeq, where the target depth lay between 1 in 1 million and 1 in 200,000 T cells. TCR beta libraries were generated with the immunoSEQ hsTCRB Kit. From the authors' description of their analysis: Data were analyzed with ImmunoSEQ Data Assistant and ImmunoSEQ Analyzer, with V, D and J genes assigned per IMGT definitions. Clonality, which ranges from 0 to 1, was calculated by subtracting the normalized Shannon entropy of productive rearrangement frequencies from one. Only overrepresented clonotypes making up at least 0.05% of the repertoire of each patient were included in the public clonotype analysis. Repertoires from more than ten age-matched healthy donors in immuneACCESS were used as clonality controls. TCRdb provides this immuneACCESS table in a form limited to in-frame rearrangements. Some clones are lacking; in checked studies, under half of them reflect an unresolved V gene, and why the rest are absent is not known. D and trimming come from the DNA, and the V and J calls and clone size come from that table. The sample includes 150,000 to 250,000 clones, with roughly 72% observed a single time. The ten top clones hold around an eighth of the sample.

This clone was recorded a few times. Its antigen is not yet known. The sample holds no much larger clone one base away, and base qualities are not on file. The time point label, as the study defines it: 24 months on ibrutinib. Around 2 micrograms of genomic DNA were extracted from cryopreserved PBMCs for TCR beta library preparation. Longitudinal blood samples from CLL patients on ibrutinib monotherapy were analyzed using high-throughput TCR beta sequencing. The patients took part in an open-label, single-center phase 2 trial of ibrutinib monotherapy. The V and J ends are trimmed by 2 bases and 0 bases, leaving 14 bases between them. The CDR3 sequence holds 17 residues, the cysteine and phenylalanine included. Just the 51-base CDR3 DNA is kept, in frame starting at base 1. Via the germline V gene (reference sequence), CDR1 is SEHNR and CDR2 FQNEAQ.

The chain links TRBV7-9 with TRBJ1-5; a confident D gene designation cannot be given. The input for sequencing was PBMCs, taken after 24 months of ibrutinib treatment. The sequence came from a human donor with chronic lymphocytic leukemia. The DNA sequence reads TGTGCCAGCAGCTTACCGATGGCAATTCTTAGCAATCAGCCCCAGCATTTT. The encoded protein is CASSLPMAILSNQPQHF.